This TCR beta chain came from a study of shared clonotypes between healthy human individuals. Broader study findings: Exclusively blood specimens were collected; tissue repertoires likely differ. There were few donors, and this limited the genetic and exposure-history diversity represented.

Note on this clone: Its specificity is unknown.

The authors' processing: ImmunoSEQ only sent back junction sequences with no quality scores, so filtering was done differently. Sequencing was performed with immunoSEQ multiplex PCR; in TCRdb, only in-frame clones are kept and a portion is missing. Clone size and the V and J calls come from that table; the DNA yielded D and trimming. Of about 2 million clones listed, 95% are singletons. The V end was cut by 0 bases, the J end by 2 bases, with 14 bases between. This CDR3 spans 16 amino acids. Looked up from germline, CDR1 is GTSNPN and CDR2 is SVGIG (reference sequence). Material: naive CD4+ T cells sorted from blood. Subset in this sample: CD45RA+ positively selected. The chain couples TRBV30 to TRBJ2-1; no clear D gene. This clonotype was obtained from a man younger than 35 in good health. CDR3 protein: CAWSVRVRPPYNEQFF. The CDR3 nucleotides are TGTGCCTGGAGTGTACGGGTCAGACCGCCCTACAATGAGCAGTTCTTC.